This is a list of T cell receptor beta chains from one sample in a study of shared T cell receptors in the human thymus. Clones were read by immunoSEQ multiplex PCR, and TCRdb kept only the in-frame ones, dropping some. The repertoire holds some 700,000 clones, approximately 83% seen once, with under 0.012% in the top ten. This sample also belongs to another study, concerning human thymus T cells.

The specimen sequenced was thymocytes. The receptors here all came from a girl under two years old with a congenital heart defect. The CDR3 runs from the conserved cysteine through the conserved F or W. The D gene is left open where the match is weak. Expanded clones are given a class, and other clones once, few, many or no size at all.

cdr3_nt: TGCAGCGTTGAGATGGGAGGGTTTAACGGCTACACCTTC; cdr3_aa: CSVEMGGFNGYTF; v_call: TRBV29-1; clone_size: -; j_call: TRBJ1-2; d_call: -
cdr3_nt: TGTGCCAGCAGCACAGAGGACGAGCAGTACTTC; cdr3_aa: CASSTEDEQYF; v_call: TRBV21-1; clone_size: -; j_call: TRBJ2-7; d_call: -
cdr3_nt: TGTGCCAGCAGTTTTCGAGGGAGTCGCTCTGGAAACACCATATATTTT; cdr3_aa: CASSFRGSRSGNTIYF; v_call: TRBV28; clone_size: -; j_call: TRBJ1-3; d_call: -
cdr3_nt: TGTGCCAGCAGCTCCTACCGACAGGGCCTGCCGGATGAGCAGTTCTTC; cdr3_aa: CASSSYRQGLPDEQFF; v_call: TRBV5-6; clone_size: -; j_call: TRBJ2-1; d_call: TRBD1
cdr3_nt: TGTGCCAGCAGCTTAGCCGCGGACAGCGAGAACTATGGCTACACCTTC; cdr3_aa: CASSLAADSENYGYTF; v_call: TRBV7-3; clone_size: -; j_call: TRBJ1-2; d_call: -
cdr3_nt: TGCGCCAGCAGCTTGGCACACCTGGGGGGGCCGGGGACAGATACGCAGTATTTT; cdr3_aa: CASSLAHLGGPGTDTQYF; v_call: TRBV5-1; clone_size: few; j_call: TRBJ2-3; d_call: -
cdr3_nt: TGTGCCAGCAGCCGCCTATCAGGATACTCCTATAATTCACCCCTCCACTTT; cdr3_aa: CASSRLSGYSYNSPLHF; v_call: TRBV7-2; clone_size: -; j_call: TRBJ1-6; d_call: -
cdr3_nt: TGTGCCAGCAGCCCCAGAGAGCGGGGCCCGTACTCCTACAATGAGCAGTTCTTC; cdr3_aa: CASSPRERGPYSYNEQFF; v_call: TRBV7-9; clone_size: -; j_call: TRBJ2-1; d_call: TRBD2
cdr3_nt: TGTGCCAGCAGAATGACAGGGCCGAACACTGAAGCTTTCTTT; cdr3_aa: CASRMTGPNTEAFF; v_call: TRBV25-1; clone_size: -; j_call: TRBJ1-1; d_call: TRBD1
cdr3_nt: TGTGCCAGCTCACCGGCGGGACCGAAAAATTCACCCCTCCACTTT; cdr3_aa: CASSPAGPKNSPLHF; v_call: TRBV18; clone_size: -; j_call: TRBJ1-6; d_call: -
cdr3_nt: TGTGCCAGCAGTGAGCCGGACTTCGGAGGTCCCTATGGCTACACCTTC; cdr3_aa: CASSEPDFGGPYGYTF; v_call: TRBV2; clone_size: -; j_call: TRBJ1-2; d_call: -
cdr3_nt: TGTGCCAGCAGTGAAGTGCCGGACAGGGATAATGAAAAACTGTTTTTT; cdr3_aa: CASSEVPDRDNEKLFF; v_call: TRBV6-1; clone_size: -; j_call: TRBJ1-4; d_call: TRBD1
cdr3_nt: TGTGCCAGCAGCTTAAAGGGGTCGTTAAACACCGGGGAGCTGTTTTTT; cdr3_aa: CASSLKGSLNTGELFF; v_call: TRBV7-2; clone_size: -; j_call: TRBJ2-2; d_call: -
cdr3_nt: TGTGCCAGTAACCCGGGACAGCACTCTGGGGCCAACGTCCTGACTTTC; cdr3_aa: CASNPGQHSGANVLTF; v_call: TRBV19; clone_size: once; j_call: TRBJ2-6; d_call: TRBD1
cdr3_nt: TGTGCCAGCAGCTTATCAGGGGCCCTTAATGAAAAACTGTTTTTT; cdr3_aa: CASSLSGALNEKLFF; v_call: TRBV7-3; clone_size: -; j_call: TRBJ1-4; d_call: -
cdr3_nt: TGTGCCAGCATAGACAGCGAATCTGGGGCCGGGGAGCTGTTTTTT; cdr3_aa: CASIDSESGAGELFF; v_call: TRBV6-1; clone_size: few; j_call: TRBJ2-2; d_call: -
cdr3_nt: TGTGCCAGCACCCCTAGCGGGGGGTCCGAAGAGACCCAGTACTTC; cdr3_aa: CASTPSGGSEETQYF; v_call: TRBV6-6; clone_size: few; j_call: TRBJ2-5; d_call: TRBD2
cdr3_nt: TGTGCCAGCAGTTACTTGGTCGCGGGGGGGACCGGGGAGCTGTTTTTT; cdr3_aa: CASSYLVAGGTGELFF; v_call: TRBV6-5; clone_size: -; j_call: TRBJ2-2; d_call: TRBD2
cdr3_nt: TGTGCCAGCAGCCTAAACGGGGGGGGCCCAGCCTCTGGAAACACCATATATTTT; cdr3_aa: CASSLNGGGPASGNTIYF; v_call: TRBV9; clone_size: -; j_call: TRBJ1-3; d_call: -
cdr3_nt: TGCGCCAGCAGCCAAGACAGGGGAGCCAAAAACATTCAGTACTTC; cdr3_aa: CASSQDRGAKNIQYF; v_call: TRBV4-3; clone_size: -; j_call: TRBJ2-4; d_call: -
cdr3_nt: TGTGCCAGCAGCTTATGCGGTGCGGGGGGGCCATCCGAGCAGTTCTTC; cdr3_aa: CASSLCGAGGPSEQFF; v_call: TRBV5-6; clone_size: -; j_call: TRBJ2-1; d_call: TRBD2
cdr3_nt: TGTGCCAGCAGCCTGACAGGAATCATGAACACTGAAGCTTTCTTT; cdr3_aa: CASSLTGIMNTEAFF; v_call: TRBV27; clone_size: -; j_call: TRBJ1-1; d_call: -
cdr3_nt: TGTGCCAGCAGCTTAGTAGGGGGCGGTTATGGCTACACCTTC; cdr3_aa: CASSLVGGGYGYTF; v_call: TRBV7-8; clone_size: -; j_call: TRBJ1-2; d_call: TRBD1
cdr3_nt: TGTGCCAGCAGCAACATAAGTGGCGAGCAGTACTTC; cdr3_aa: CASSNISGEQYF; v_call: TRBV28; clone_size: -; j_call: TRBJ2-7; d_call: -
cdr3_nt: TGTGCCAGCAGCTTTACGGGGGAGTCGAATGAGCAGTTCTTC; cdr3_aa: CASSFTGESNEQFF; v_call: TRBV5-6; clone_size: -; j_call: TRBJ2-1; d_call: -
cdr3_nt: TGTGCCAGCAGCGCCCGGGACAGATATGGCGGGAATCAAGAGACCCAGTACTTC; cdr3_aa: CASSARDRYGGNQETQYF; v_call: TRBV7-9; clone_size: -; j_call: TRBJ2-5; d_call: -
cdr3_nt: TGTGCCAGCAGCCGATCCGGGGGGACCCGCTCCTACGAGCAGTACTTC; cdr3_aa: CASSRSGGTRSYEQYF; v_call: TRBV7-6; clone_size: few; j_call: TRBJ2-7; d_call: TRBD2
cdr3_nt: TGTGCCAGCAGCTTCCGGGACAGGGGCACTGAAGCTTTCTTT; cdr3_aa: CASSFRDRGTEAFF; v_call: TRBV5-6; clone_size: few; j_call: TRBJ1-1; d_call: TRBD1
cdr3_nt: TGTGCCAGCAGCGAGAGGACAGGGGAAGTTTACGAGCAGTACTTC; cdr3_aa: CASSERTGEVYEQYF; v_call: TRBV11-2; clone_size: few; j_call: TRBJ2-7; d_call: TRBD1
cdr3_nt: TGTGCCAGCAGCGGTAAAGGTTGTTCTAGCGAGGACGGGGAGCTGTTTTTT; cdr3_aa: CASSGKGCSSEDGELFF; v_call: TRBV7-2; clone_size: once; j_call: TRBJ2-2; d_call: -
cdr3_nt: TGTGCCAGTAGACGGAGCCGCTATGGCTACACCTTC; cdr3_aa: CASRRSRYGYTF; v_call: TRBV19; clone_size: few; j_call: TRBJ1-2; d_call: -
cdr3_nt: TGTGCCAGCAGCGCCGCTAGCGGGGGGGTAGGGACAGATACGCAGTATTTT; cdr3_aa: CASSAASGGVGTDTQYF; v_call: TRBV7-6; clone_size: -; j_call: TRBJ2-3; d_call: TRBD2
cdr3_nt: TGTGCCAGCAGTCGCCGTGGGCAGATATATGGCTACACCTTC; cdr3_aa: CASSRRGQIYGYTF; v_call: TRBV27; clone_size: -; j_call: TRBJ1-2; d_call: -
cdr3_nt: TGCGCCAGCAGCCAAGAAGGTGCGACTAGCGGCTACAATGAGCAGTTCTTC; cdr3_aa: CASSQEGATSGYNEQFF; v_call: TRBV4-1; clone_size: -; j_call: TRBJ2-1; d_call: TRBD2
cdr3_nt: TGCGCCAGCAGGCTATCTTTACGCTTGAACACTGAAGCTTTCTTT; cdr3_aa: CASRLSLRLNTEAFF; v_call: TRBV4-3; clone_size: -; j_call: TRBJ1-1; d_call: -
cdr3_nt: TGTGCCAGCAGCTCCTACTGGACTCGTAATCAGCCCCAGCATTTT; cdr3_aa: CASSSYWTRNQPQHF; v_call: TRBV4-2; clone_size: few; j_call: TRBJ1-5; d_call: -
cdr3_nt: TGTGCCAGCAGTGAGACTTTAGACGGGTCCTACAATGAGCAGTTCTTC; cdr3_aa: CASSETLDGSYNEQFF; v_call: TRBV6-1; clone_size: once; j_call: TRBJ2-1; d_call: -
cdr3_nt: TGTGCCAGTAAGGACAGCAAGGGCAATCAGCCCCAGCATTTT; cdr3_aa: CASKDSKGNQPQHF; v_call: TRBV19; clone_size: once; j_call: TRBJ1-5; d_call: -
cdr3_nt: TGTGCCAGCAGTTTCGTCGGTGATCAGCCCCAGCATTTT; cdr3_aa: CASSFVGDQPQHF; v_call: TRBV28; clone_size: few; j_call: TRBJ1-5; d_call: -
cdr3_nt: TGCGCCAGCAGCCAAGAATCAGGGACAGGAGGAAATCAGCCCCAGCATTTT; cdr3_aa: CASSQESGTGGNQPQHF; v_call: TRBV4-3; clone_size: -; j_call: TRBJ1-5; d_call: TRBD1
cdr3_nt: TGTGCCAGCAGCCACCGACAGACTTTGAACACTGAAGCTTTCTTT; cdr3_aa: CASSHRQTLNTEAFF; v_call: TRBV6-6; clone_size: once; j_call: TRBJ1-1; d_call: -
cdr3_nt: TGTGCCAGCAGCTCCGGGGGATGCTACGAGCAGTACTTC; cdr3_aa: CASSSGGCYEQYF; v_call: TRBV7-8; clone_size: -; j_call: TRBJ2-7; d_call: -
cdr3_nt: TGTGCCAGCAGTTTATGTTGGGACAGGGGGCTGGAGCGCAATCAGCCCCAGCATTTT; cdr3_aa: CASSLCWDRGLERNQPQHF; v_call: TRBV28; clone_size: -; j_call: TRBJ1-5; d_call: TRBD1
cdr3_nt: TGTGCCAGCAGTTACGGGCGGGGGGGCCAAGAGACCCAGTACTTC; cdr3_aa: CASSYGRGGQETQYF; v_call: TRBV6-5; clone_size: -; j_call: TRBJ2-5; d_call: TRBD2
cdr3_nt: TGTGCCATCAAGGACAGGGGGTCCTACGAGCAGTACTTC; cdr3_aa: CAIKDRGSYEQYF; v_call: TRBV10-3; clone_size: -; j_call: TRBJ2-7; d_call: TRBD1
cdr3_nt: TGTGCCAGCAGTGAGACCCGCGGAAACACAGATACGCAGTATTTT; cdr3_aa: CASSETRGNTDTQYF; v_call: TRBV6-4; clone_size: -; j_call: TRBJ2-3; d_call: -
cdr3_nt: TGCGCCAGCAGCCAAGTTACTAGCGGGGTTGGCACAGATACGCAGTATTTT; cdr3_aa: CASSQVTSGVGTDTQYF; v_call: TRBV4-3; clone_size: few; j_call: TRBJ2-3; d_call: TRBD2
cdr3_nt: TGTGCCAGCAGTTCCTCGGACGGGGAAGAGACCCAGTACTTC; cdr3_aa: CASSSSDGEETQYF; v_call: TRBV6-1; clone_size: once; j_call: TRBJ2-5; d_call: -
cdr3_nt: TGTGCCAGCAGACACCACCGAGCAGGGGGCGCCGATGGCTACACCTTC; cdr3_aa: CASRHHRAGGADGYTF; v_call: TRBV6-6; clone_size: -; j_call: TRBJ1-2; d_call: TRBD1
cdr3_nt: TGTGCCAGCAGCGGGACTAGCGGGTCGACCTACGAGCAGTACTTC; cdr3_aa: CASSGTSGSTYEQYF; v_call: TRBV2; clone_size: -; j_call: TRBJ2-7; d_call: TRBD2